This TCR beta chain is drawn from a study of radiotherapy plus CTLA-4 blockade in lung cancer. As for the study in general: Among patients, 15% to 20% showed objective responses, and roughly 31% had disease control.

Study-wide points: Radiotherapy plus ipilimumab was followed by expansion in blood of tumor-derived TCR clones. Reports state that early shifts in blood T cell clones, with interferon-beta, best predicted response.

TCRdb keeps only in-frame clones here, not all; method: immunoSEQ multiplex PCR. The profile shows about 82,000 clones, roughly 70% of them singletons. The table lists this clone with a count of one. Its antigen is still unknown. Alongside CTLA-4 blockade with ipilimumab, patients with chemo-refractory metastatic non-small-cell lung cancer received focal radiation. In germline, CDR1 is SGHDT, CDR2 YYEEEE. This CDR3 contains 15 residues. V lost 2 bases, J lost 4 bases, and 13 bases lay in between. The sequenced sample was peripheral blood, obtained from a patient treated with radiotherapy plus ipilimumab. The sequence came from a human donor with non-small cell lung cancer that progressed on radiotherapy plus ipilimumab. The rearrangement joins TRBV5-6 to TRBJ2-1; D is perhaps TRBD2 (6 bases). DNA of the CDR3: TGTGCCAGCAGCTTATCGGGAGAAACGTACAATGAGCAGTTCTTC. This gives the protein CASSLSGETYNEQFF. The variable domain in full, completed from reference TRBV5-6 and TRBJ2-1, reads DAGVTQSPTHLIKTRGQQVTLRCSPKSGHDTVSWYQQALGQGPQFIFQYYEEEERQRGNFPDRFSGHQFPNYSSELNVNALLLGDSALYLCASSLSGETYNEQFFGPGTRLTVL.